The next 26 T cell receptor beta chains were all read from a single sample in a study of cytomegalovirus exposure and HLA in healthy donors. PCR amplification relied on 60 Vbeta primers (plus 13 Jbeta primers). The data were produced by immunoSEQ multiplex PCR, yet TCRdb's version contains in-frame clones alone and is incomplete. This sample carries some 100,000 clones, about three quarters of them seen once, and the ten largest clones take more than 12%. The specimen was PBMCs. The source of these receptors is a woman aged 45 to 65 in good health and CMV-seropositive.

This clone was seen more than once but under ten times. This chain links TRBV19 with TRBJ2-1; a weak D match, TRBD1 (5 bases). The CDR3 totals 11 residues. Germline V gene lookup returns CDR1 LNHDA and CDR2 SQIVND (reference sequence). Deletions cut 9 bases from V and 8 bases from J, with 11 bases between. CDR3 loop: CASLKGDEQFF. The CDR3, as DNA: TGTGCCAGCCTTAAAGGGGATGAGCAGTTCTTC.

J is TRBJ1-1 and V is TRBV6-6; D ambiguous. Germline V CDR1 and CDR2: MNHNY, SVGAGI (reference sequence). This CDR3 region has 12 residues. The V end was cut by 0 bases, the J end by 8 bases, with 7 bases between. The CDR3 coding sequence is TGTGCCAGCAGTTACTCGACGGGGGAAGCTTTCTTT. Residues: CASSYSTGEAFF.

The genes are TRBV6-6 and TRBJ2-3; D unclear. The CDR3 consists of 12 residues. Germline values: CDR1 MNHNY, CDR2 SVGAGI (reference sequence). The ends were cut back, 7 bases at V and 4 bases at J, with 9 bases in the middle. This chain's CDR3 is CASTSQADTQYF. Here the CDR3 DNA reads TGTGCCAGCACCAGTCAGGCAGATACGCAGTATTTT.

This chain links TRBV5-1 with TRBJ2-7, with 8 nucleotides matching TRBD2. Germline V gene sequence: CDR1 SGHRS, CDR2 YFSETQ. J gave up 6 bases and V 5 bases, and 10 bases lay outside the gene matches. The CDR3 has 14 residues. This CDR3 reads CASRLGTSPSEQYF. The CDR3 DNA follows: TGCGCCAGCAGACTCGGGACTAGTCCGTCCGAGCAGTACTTC.

In its sample, this clone was seen once. The chain carries TRBV29-1 and TRBJ1-2, with D hard to call. The V and J ends lost 4 bases and 4 bases respectively, with 10 bases between them. CDR1 is SQVTM, CDR2 ANQGSEA, per germline. The CDR3 runs 12 residues. The CDR3 protein is CSVGQLFYGYTF. In DNA, the CDR3 is TGCAGCGTTGGACAACTCTTCTATGGCTACACCTTC.

The CDR3: CAWSVSLSTGAFF. The DNA of the CDR3 is TGTGCCTGGAGTGTCAGTCTAAGTACCGGGGCTTTCTTT. V gene TRBV30 combines with J gene TRBJ1-1; D unresolved. This CDR3 comprises 13 residues. The germline V gene has CDR1 GTSNPN and CDR2 SVGIG (reference sequence). The V gene lost 0 bases and the J gene lost 11 bases, with 16 bases spanning the gap. The full variable domain, rest sourced from reference TRBV30 and TRBJ1-1, is SQTIHQWPATLVQPVGSPLSLECTVEGTSNPNLYWYRQAAGRGLQLLFYSVGIGQISSEVPQNLSASRPQDRQFILSSKKLLLSDSGFYLCAWSVSLSTGAFFGQGTRLTVV.

A remark on this clone: Other DNA sequences of this sample code for an identical CDR3. This sequence joins TRBV7-9 and TRBJ2-1; 7 bases align to TRBD2. Germline values: CDR1 SEHNR, CDR2 FQNEAQ (reference sequence). This CDR3 spans 17 amino acids. J was trimmed by 7 bases and V by 5 bases; bases with no gene match: 17. Written as DNA, the CDR3 is TGTGCCAGCAGCCCAACCGCCAGAGCGGGGATAAGGAATGAGCAGTTCTTC. Translation: CASSPTARAGIRNEQFF.

This chain connects TRBV7-9 to TRBJ2-5; D is unresolved. V lost 0 bases and J lost 1, with 9 bases in between. The CDR3 covers 15 residues. Germline CDR1 reads SEHNR; CDR2 reads FQNEAQ (reference sequence). CDR3: CASSLAVAAQETQYF. CDR3 DNA sequence: TGTGCCAGCAGCTTAGCGGTGGCGGCCCAAGAGACCCAGTACTTC.

The chain couples TRBV7-2 to TRBJ1-1; maybe TRBD1 (5 bases). Germline loops: CDR1 SGHTA, CDR2 FQGNSA. V lost 2 bases and J lost 2, with 9 bases in between. The CDR3 totals 14 residues. The CDR3 coding sequence is TGTGCCAGCAGCTTACAGGGATTCAACACTGAAGCTTTCTTT. Its translation: CASSLQGFNTEAFF.

The CDR3 is CASSISSGEHNEQFF. Written as DNA, the CDR3 is TGTGCCAGTAGTATAAGTAGCGGGGAGCACAATGAGCAGTTCTTC. The chain employs TRBV19 and TRBJ2-1, with 8 nucleotides matching TRBD2. Losses at the gene ends were 2 bases for V and 5 bases for J; bases not matched to a gene: 5. The germline V gene has CDR1 LNHDA and CDR2 SQIVND (reference sequence). The CDR3 is made up of 15 amino acids.

This clone was seen once. The chain employs TRBV7-9 and TRBJ2-5; 7 bases align to TRBD1. V was pared by 1 base and J by 4 bases, with 9 bases of the junction left unmatched. Germline V CDR1 and CDR2: SEHNR, FQNEAQ (reference sequence). The CDR3 is made up of 16 amino acids. The DNA for the CDR3 is TGTGCCAGCAGCTTAGGGAATACAGGGGCGTCAGAGACCCAGTACTTC. It codes for CASSLGNTGASETQYF.

V gene TRBV28 combines with J gene TRBJ2-5; D is uncertain. The CDR3 contains 13 residues. V lost 8 bases to trimming and J lost 2 bases, with 12 bases between them. Germline CDR1 MDHEN, CDR2 SYDVKM. Written as DNA, the CDR3 is TGTGCCAGCCACCGACTCAGTCAAGAGACCCAGTACTTC. Its translation: CASHRLSQETQYF.

The gene calls are TRBV30 and TRBJ2-5; 13 bases line up with TRBD2. In germline, CDR1 is GTSNPN, CDR2 SVGIG (reference sequence). CDR3 length: 15 residues. J lost 4 bases, V lost 1 base, and 3 bases had no gene match. CDR3 bases: TGTGCCTGGAGTGGGACTAGCGGGAGTAGAGAGACCCAGTACTTC. Translation: CAWSGTSGSRETQYF.

This chain links TRBV18 with TRBJ2-1, with D hard to call. V shed 6 bases and J shed 8 bases, with 26 bases lying between them. Germline assignment: CDR1 KGHSH and CDR2 LQKENI. The CDR3 loop spans 17 amino acids. The CDR3 DNA follows: TGTGCCAGCTCCCCGCCCTACGACTCCCGCCCTTCGGATGAGCAGTTCTTC. Translated: CASSPPYDSRPSDEQFF.

V is TRBV9 and J is TRBJ2-3; 8 bases are a match to TRBD1. The CDR3 contains 16 residues. Germline CDR1 and CDR2: SGDLS and YYNGEE. Trimming at V came to 3 bases and at J to 4 bases, leaving 10 bases not matched to a gene. The CDR3 coding sequence is TGTGCCAGCAGCGATCTCGGACAGGGTTCCGCAGATACGCAGTATTTT. Translation: CASSDLGQGSADTQYF.

This clone was seen a handful of times. CDR3 loop: CASITGSTDTQYF. The CDR3 nucleotides read TGTGCCAGTATAACCGGGAGCACAGATACGCAGTATTTT. The J gene is TRBJ2-3, the V gene TRBV7-2, with D uncertain. The CDR3 contains 13 residues. V was clipped by 9 bases and J by 0 bases, with 10 bases between them. Looked up from germline, CDR1 is SGHTA and CDR2 is FQGNSA. Full variable domain (outside the CDR3, taken from reference TRBV7-2 and TRBJ2-3): GAGVSQSPSNKVTEKGKDVELRCDPISGHTALYWYRQSLGQGLEFLIYFQGNSAPDKSGLPSDRFSAERTGGSVSTLTIQRTQQEDSAVYLCASITGSTDTQYFGPGTRLTVL.

This clone was counted only a few times. The chain carries TRBV7-9 and TRBJ2-1, with TRBD2 matching over 9 bases. The germline V gene encodes CDR1 SEHNR and CDR2 FQNEAQ (reference sequence). CDR3 size: 16 residues. The trim removed 5 bases at V and 2 bases at J, leaving 7 bases unmatched. CDR3 sequence (DNA): TGTGCCAGCAGCAGACCGATAGCGGGAGCCTACAATGAGCAGTTCTTC. This gives the protein CASSRPIAGAYNEQFF.

The CDR3 DNA is TGTGCCAGCAGCTACAATACAGACTCTGGGGCCAACGTCCTGACTTTC. This encodes CASSYNTDSGANVLTF. The chain is built from TRBV7-9 and TRBJ2-6; D is uncertain. V dropped 4 bases and J dropped 0 bases, with 10 bases sitting between them. CDR3 length: 16 amino acids. Per the germline V gene, CDR1 is SEHNR and CDR2 is FQNEAQ (reference sequence). Together with reference TRBV7-9 and TRBJ2-6, the CDR3 gives the full variable domain: DTGVSQNPRHKITKRGQNVTFRCDPISEHNRLYWYRQTLGQGPEFLTYFQNEAQLEKSRLLSDRFSAERPKGSFSTLEIQRTEQGDSAMYLCASSYNTDSGANVLTFGAGSRLTVL.

The chain joins TRBV5-1 to TRBJ1-2, with 7 positions matching TRBD1. V shed 8 bases and J 2 bases; nucleotides not matched to a gene: 9. Germline loops: CDR1 SGHRS, CDR2 YFSETQ. This CDR3 spans 14 amino acids. CDR3 bases: TGCGCCAGAGCCGGACGGGACAGAAACTATGGCTACACCTTC. It codes for CARAGRDRNYGYTF.

The chain uses TRBV10-3 and TRBJ2-7, with 7 bases aligning to TRBD1. This CDR3 is built from 15 residues. Germline values: CDR1 ENHRY, CDR2 SYGVKD. The trim removed 6 bases at V and 5 bases at J, leaving 13 bases unmatched. CDR3 sequence: CAISPPNRGLNEQYF. CDR3 bases: TGTGCCATCAGCCCCCCGAACAGGGGTTTGAACGAGCAGTACTTC.

The J gene is TRBJ2-2, the V gene TRBV2, with TRBD1 as a possible D gene (6 bases). Germline loops: CDR1 SNHLY, CDR2 FYNNEI. Trimming pared 7 bases from V and 4 bases from J, leaving 16 bases between. The CDR3 is 15 amino acids. The CDR3 DNA reads TGTGCCAGCATCTCCAGGGGCGCAGGCACCGGGGAGCTGTTTTTT. Residues: CASISRGAGTGELFF.

The V call is TRBV7-2, the J call TRBJ1-2; no definite D call. The CDR3 length is 13 residues. Trimming took off 0 bases at V and 7 bases at J, with 9 bases between the two ends. Per germline, CDR1 SGHTA and CDR2 FQGNSA. CDR3 DNA sequence: TGTGCCAGCAGCTTAGCATACGGAGGTGGCTACACCTTC. Its translation is CASSLAYGGGYTF.

V is TRBV18 and J is TRBJ2-5, with a possible D match to TRBD2 (5 bases). The CDR3 loop spans 15 amino acids. Trimming stripped 3 bases from V and 1 base from J, with 12 bases between. Germline CDR1 and CDR2: KGHSH and LQKENI. CDR3 DNA sequence: TGTGCCAGCTCACCGGTACGGGGAGCCCAAGAGACCCAGTACTTC. Translated, it gives CASSPVRGAQETQYF.

V and J are TRBV7-3 and TRBJ2-7; D unclear. Per germline, CDR1 SGHTA and CDR2 FQGTGA. Trimming removed 1 base from V and 2 bases from J, with 6 bases in between. There are 13 residues in the CDR3. Here the CDR3 reads CASSLNPTYEQYF. CDR3 sequence (DNA): TGTGCCAGCAGCTTAAATCCCACCTACGAGCAGTACTTC.

V is TRBV5-1 and J is TRBJ2-7; 11 nucleotides line up with TRBD2. Looked up from germline, CDR1 is SGHRS and CDR2 is YFSETQ. CDR3 length: 15 residues. V gave up 1 base and J gave up 6 bases; unmatched junction bases: 6. The CDR3 reads CASSLQASGRSEQYF. DNA for the CDR3: TGCGCCAGCAGCTTGCAGGCTAGCGGGAGGAGCGAGCAGTACTTC. The entire variable domain, with the rest obtained from reference TRBV5-1 and TRBJ2-7, is as follows: KAGVTQTPRYLIKTRGQQVTLSCSPISGHRSVSWYQQTPGQGLQFLFEYFSETQRNKGNFPGRFSGRQFSNSRSEMNVSTLELGDSALYLCASSLQASGRSEQYFGPGTRLTVT.

This clone was seen a handful of times. The J gene is TRBJ1-1, the V gene TRBV4-1; 7 nucleotides agree with TRBD1. Trimming cost V 2 bases and J 1 base; bases outside gene matches: 1. The CDR3 is 14 residues long. Germline values: CDR1 MGHRA, CDR2 YSYEKL. CDR3 nucleotides: TGCGCCAGCAGCCAACACAGGGGGAACACTGAAGCTTTCTTT. Encoded protein: CASSQHRGNTEAFF.